The source of this T cell receptor beta chain is a study of spatial heterogeneity in lung cancer. Study information: Sequenced follow-up PBMC samples came a median of roughly 25 months after resection, where available. Sequences of the beta chain were consistently detected in greater numbers than alpha-chain sequences.

MiXCR was run by TCRdb on the 5' RACE reads, yielding one entry per CDR3 protein. The sample holds under 150,000 distinct CDR3 sequences; 9.5% to 15% are singletons and the top ten take about 15%. The time point here: blood at routine non-recurrence follow-up after resection. No cells were sorted before sequencing. The whole RNA sequenced was extracted from tumor, nontumor lung or frozen PBMC. A single count supports this clonotype. One end of the junction fails to match germline, which may point to a read error. Germline CDR1 and CDR2: LGHNA and YSLEER. The CDR3 has 13 residues. This rearrangement joins TRBV4-3 to TRBJ2-5; D remains ambiguous. The specimen was PBMCs, collected at follow-up. This TCR came from a male donor with early-stage non-small cell lung cancer. CDR3: CASSQEKRETQCF. In DNA, the CDR3 is TGCGCCAGCAGCCAAGAGAAGCGCGAGACCCAGTGCTTC.